This T cell receptor beta chain was identified during a study of identifying expanded T cells in peripheral blood. During the collection period, no donor immune events like infections were recorded. This clone was detected only a few times. What it binds is unknown. Clones were sequenced by immunoSEQ multiplex PCR, and TCRdb holds only the in-frame ones, with some missing. The sample holds tens of thousands of clones, roughly 84% seen once. General study results and limits: Differentially abundant clones: around 1.2 between replicates, about 15 at approximately 13 days, approximately 19 at four. Variance in clone template counts between approximately two-week samples significantly increased with total template count across all healthy donors.

CDR1 and CDR2 from the germline V gene are SQVTM and ANQGSEA. The CDR3 runs to 15 residues. Losses at the gene ends were 6 bases for V and 4 bases for J; bases not matched to a gene: 10. This chain connects TRBV29-1 to TRBJ2-3; 10 nucleotides align to TRBD2. The clonotype comes from a person between 18 and 75 years old in good health. The sample was blood. CDR3 in DNA: TGCAGCGTCCCTGATGGAGCGGGAGGGTCAGATACGCAGTATTTT. Protein: CSVPDGAGGSDTQYF.